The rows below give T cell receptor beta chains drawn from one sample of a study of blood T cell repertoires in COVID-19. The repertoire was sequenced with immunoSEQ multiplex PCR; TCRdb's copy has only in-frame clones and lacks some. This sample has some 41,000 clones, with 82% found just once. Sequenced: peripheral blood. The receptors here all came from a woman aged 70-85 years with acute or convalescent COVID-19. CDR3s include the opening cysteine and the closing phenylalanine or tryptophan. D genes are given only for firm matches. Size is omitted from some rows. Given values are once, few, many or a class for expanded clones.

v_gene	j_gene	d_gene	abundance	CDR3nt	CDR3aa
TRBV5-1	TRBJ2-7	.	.	TGCGCCAGCAGCTTGAGGGGGACCGAGCAGTACTTC	CASSLRGTEQYF
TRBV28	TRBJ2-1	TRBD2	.	TGTGCCAGCAGTTTAGAAACTAGCGGGAGTTATCGTAATGAGCAGTTCTTC	CASSLETSGSYRNEQFF
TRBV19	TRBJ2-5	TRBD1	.	TGTGCCAGTAGTGGGACAGTACAAGAGACCCAGTACTTC	CASSGTVQETQYF
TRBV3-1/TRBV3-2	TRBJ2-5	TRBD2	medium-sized	TGTGCCAGCAGCCAAGGGCTTGTGGCTAGCGGACAAGAGACCCAGTACTTC	CASSQGLVASGQETQYF
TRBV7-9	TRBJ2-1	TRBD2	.	TGTGCCAGCACCAACCGCGGAGGTAGCGGGATGATCGGCTCCTACAATGAGCAGTTCTTC	CASTNRGGSGMIGSYNEQFF
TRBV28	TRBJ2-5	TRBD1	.	TGTGCCAGCAGCCGGGGGAACAGGGGGAGTCGAGAGACCCAGTACTTC	CASSRGNRGSRETQYF
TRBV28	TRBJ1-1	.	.	TGTGCCAGCAGGCTCCCGGGTTCTGAAGCTTTCTTT	CASRLPGSEAFF
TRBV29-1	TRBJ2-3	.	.	TGCAGCGCTGACTACACAGATACGCAGTATTTT	CSADYTDTQYF
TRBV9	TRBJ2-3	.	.	TGTGCCAGCAGCGTGCAGGGAACAAGCGTTACGCAGTATTTT	CASSVQGTSVTQYF
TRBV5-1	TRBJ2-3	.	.	TGCGCCAGCAGCCCCGTAGGGGGGGGGAATACGCAGTATTTT	CASSPVGGGNTQYF
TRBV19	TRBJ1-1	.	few	TGTGCCAGTAGTATAGATCGGTATACTGAAGCTTTCTTT	CASSIDRYTEAFF
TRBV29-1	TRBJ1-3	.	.	TGCAGCGTTGAACTGGCTGTCTCTGGAAACACCATATATTTT	CSVELAVSGNTIYF
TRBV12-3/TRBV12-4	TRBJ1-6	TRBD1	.	TGTGCCAGCAGTCCCACCCGGGACAGTCTGTCTCACTTT	CASSPTRDSLSHF
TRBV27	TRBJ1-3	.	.	TGTGCCAGCAGTTTATCCGCCGGGACAGGAAACACCATATATTTT	CASSLSAGTGNTIYF
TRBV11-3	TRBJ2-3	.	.	TGTGCCAGCAGCTCGATATCAGGTGCTGGCACAGATACGCAGTATTTT	CASSSISGAGTDTQYF
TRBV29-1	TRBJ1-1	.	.	TGCAGCGTTGAAGTTACGGTGCTTGAAGCTTTCTTT	CSVEVTVLEAFF
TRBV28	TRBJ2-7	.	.	TGTGCCAGCTTCCCCTCGAGCTCCTACGAGCAGTACTTC	CASFPSSSYEQYF
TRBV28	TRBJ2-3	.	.	TGTGCCAGCAGTTTTTCGCTGGTCCCGAGGGCGCAGTATTTT	CASSFSLVPRAQYF
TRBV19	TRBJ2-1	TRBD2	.	TGTGCCACCGAAGAACTAGCGGGAGGGTTCGGTGAGCAGTTCTTC	CATEELAGGFGEQFF
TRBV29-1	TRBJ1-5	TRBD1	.	TGCAGCGTGGCCACAGGGGATAGCAATCAGCCCCAGCATTTT	CSVATGDSNQPQHF
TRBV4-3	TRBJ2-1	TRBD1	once	TGCGCCAGCAGCCAAGATATCACAGGGGGGTACAATGAGCAGTTCTTC	CASSQDITGGYNEQFF
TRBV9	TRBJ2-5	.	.	TGTGCCAGCAGCGTAGGCGTCCGTTACCAAGAGACCCAGTACTTC	CASSVGVRYQETQYF
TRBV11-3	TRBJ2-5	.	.	TGTGCCAGCAGCGGGGTCTCCCTAGCGAGAGGGAGAGAGACCCAGTACTTC	CASSGVSLARGRETQYF
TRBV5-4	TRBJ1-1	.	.	TGTGCCAGCAGCGATGTATCAGTGAACACTGAAGCTTTCTTT	CASSDVSVNTEAFF
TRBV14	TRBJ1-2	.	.	TGTGCCAGCAGCTTCCGGGACACCCTTCGCTATGGCTACACCTTC	CASSFRDTLRYGYTF
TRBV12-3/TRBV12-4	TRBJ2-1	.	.	TGTGCCAGCACTCTACCGACTTTAAATGAGCAGTTCTTC	CASTLPTLNEQFF
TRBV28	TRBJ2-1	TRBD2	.	TGTGCCAGCAGTTTCGGTAAAGGACTAGAGTTCTTC	CASSFGKGLEFF
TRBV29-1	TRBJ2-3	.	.	TGCAGCGTTGGAGGACAAGGCGGCACAGATACGCAGTATTTT	CSVGGQGGTDTQYF
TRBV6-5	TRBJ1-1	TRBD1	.	TGTGCCAGCGTTGCCCAGCCAGGGGGCGTAGCTGAAGCTTTCTTT	CASVAQPGGVAEAFF
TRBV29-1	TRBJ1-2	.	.	TGCAGCGATAAACAGGGAAACTATGGCTACACCTTC	CSDKQGNYGYTF
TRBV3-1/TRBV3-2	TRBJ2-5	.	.	TGTGCCAGCAGCTTTTTGACAGTGGAGACCCAGTACTTC	CASSFLTVETQYF
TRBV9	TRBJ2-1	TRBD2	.	TGTGCCAGCAGCCTCGGACTAGCGGTGGGAGGTGAGCAGTTCTTC	CASSLGLAVGGEQFF
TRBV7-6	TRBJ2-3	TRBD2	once	TGTGCCAGCAGCTTGAGAACGGGAGGGCCTGAAGATACGCAGTATTTT	CASSLRTGGPEDTQYF
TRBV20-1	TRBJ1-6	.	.	TGCAGTGCTAGTCCTCGGCAAGCCGGGAATTCACCCCTCCACTTT	CSASPRQAGNSPLHF
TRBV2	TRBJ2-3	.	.	TGTGCCAGCATTCGGCAGGGGAGAACCAGGGGCACAGATACGCAGTATTTT	CASIRQGRTRGTDTQYF
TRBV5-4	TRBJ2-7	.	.	TGTGCCAGCAGCGATGACAGGTGGGTCGACGAGCAGTACTTC	CASSDDRWVDEQYF
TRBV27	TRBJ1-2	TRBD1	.	TGTGCCAGCAGTTTTCAGAGGACAGGGGTTAACTATGGCTACACCTTC	CASSFQRTGVNYGYTF
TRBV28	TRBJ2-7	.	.	TGTGCCAGCACCTCTAGAGGGACTTGGAGCCGGCCATCCTACGAGCAGTACTTC	CASTSRGTWSRPSYEQYF
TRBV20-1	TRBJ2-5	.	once	TGCAGTGCTCGAAGGAGCCAGACCCAGTACTTC	CSARRSQTQYF
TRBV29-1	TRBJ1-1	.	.	TGCAGCACTACTAAGGGGGGGACGAACACTGAAGCTTTCTTT	CSTTKGGTNTEAFF
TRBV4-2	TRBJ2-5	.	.	TGTGCCAGCAGCCAAGATCTGTTAGAGACCCAGTACTTC	CASSQDLLETQYF
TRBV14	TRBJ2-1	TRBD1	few	TGTGCCAGCAGCTACGCCCCGGGACAGGGCAACAATGAGCAGTTCTTC	CASSYAPGQGNNEQFF
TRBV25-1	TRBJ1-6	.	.	TGTGCCAGCAGTGAAGGAGGACAGAGGCCACCCCTCCACTTT	CASSEGGQRPPLHF
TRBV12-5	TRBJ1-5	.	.	TGTGCTAGTGGTTTGTCTTCGGGTCAGCCCCAGCATTTT	CASGLSSGQPQHF
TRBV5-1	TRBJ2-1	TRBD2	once	TGCGCCAGCAGCTTCGTTAGCGGGTCCTACAATGAGCAGTTCTTC	CASSFVSGSYNEQFF
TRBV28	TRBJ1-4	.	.	TGTGCCAGCAGTTCCCCACCTACAGCTTTCTCTAATGAAAAACTGTTTTTT	CASSSPPTAFSNEKLFF
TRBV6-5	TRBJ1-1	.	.	TGTGCCAGCAGTTACACCGCAGGGGACACTGAAGCTTTCTTT	CASSYTAGDTEAFF
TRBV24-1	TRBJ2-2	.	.	TGTGCCACCAGTGAACCTCGACAGACCACCGGGGAGCTGTTTTTT	CATSEPRQTTGELFF
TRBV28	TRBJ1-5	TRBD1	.	TGTGCCAGCAGGTCGGGACAGGGGAATCAGCCCCAGCATTTT	CASRSGQGNQPQHF
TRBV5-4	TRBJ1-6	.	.	TGTGCCAGCAGCTTGGCAAAAGGAGGCTCCTATAATTCACCCCTCCACTTT	CASSLAKGGSYNSPLHF
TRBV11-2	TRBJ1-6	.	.	TGTGCCAGCAGCTTAAGGTGGGAGGGAGGTAATTCACCCCTCCACTTT	CASSLRWEGGNSPLHF
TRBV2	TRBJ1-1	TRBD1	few	TGTGCCAGCAGTGACCTCACAGGGGGGACTGAAGCTTTCTTT	CASSDLTGGTEAFF
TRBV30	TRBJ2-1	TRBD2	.	TGTGCCTGGAGTGGTCCTAGCGGATTCTCCTACAATGAGCAGTTCTTC	CAWSGPSGFSYNEQFF
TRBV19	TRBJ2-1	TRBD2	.	TGTGCCAGTAGGCCGACTAGCGGGATGTACAATGAGCAGTTCTTC	CASRPTSGMYNEQFF
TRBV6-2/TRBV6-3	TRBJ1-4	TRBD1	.	TGTGCCAGCAGCGAGATCGGGACAGCCAATGAAAAACTGTTTTTT	CASSEIGTANEKLFF